Each of the 18 T cell receptor beta chains below was sequenced from the same sample in a study of response to subunit inactivated influenza vaccine. One entry per CDR3 protein results from TCRdb running MiXCR on the RT-PCR reads. Of about 700,000 distinct CDR3 sequences in the sample, approximately 14% were seen once. The sequencing used PBMCs from blood, collected approximately 13 days after vaccination. All receptors come from a man aged 50-59 years who received an inactivated influenza vaccine.

The gene calls are TRBV3-1 and TRBJ2-2; the match to TRBD1 covers 9 bases. This CDR3 is built from 13 residues. The germline V gene encodes CDR1 LGHDT and CDR2 YNNKEL (reference sequence). V dropped 1 base and J dropped 10; count of bases not matched to a gene: 1. CDR3 nucleotides: TGTGCCAGCAGCCAAGGGACAGGGGTGGAGCTGTTTTTT. Protein: CASSQGTGVELFF. Together with reference TRBV3-1 and TRBJ2-2, the CDR3 gives the full variable domain: DTAVSQTPKYLVTQMGNDKSIKCEQNLGHDTMYWYKQDSKKFLKIMFSYNNKELIINETVPNRFSPKSPDKAHLNLHINSLELGDSAVYFCASSQGTGVELFFGEGSRLTVL.

This rearrangement joins TRBV4-1 to TRBJ1-1; D remains ambiguous. The CDR3 sequence is 14 residues long. Germline CDR1 is MGHRA and CDR2 is YSYEKL. Trimming took off 0 bases at V and 5 bases at J, with 10 bases between the two ends. CDR3 region: CASSQEMGWTEAFF. CDR3 DNA sequence: TGCGCCAGCAGCCAAGAAATGGGGTGGACTGAAGCTTTCTTT.

The V and J genes are TRBV6-5 and TRBJ2-2, with D tentatively TRBD2 (5 bases). The V end was cut by 0 bases, the J end by 5 bases, with 10 bases between. Germline values: CDR1 MNHEY, CDR2 SVGAGI. The CDR3 runs to 15 residues. The CDR3, as DNA: TGTGCCAGCAGTTACTCGGGGAGACTTACCGGGGAGCTGTTTTTT. Translating it yields CASSYSGRLTGELFF.

The chain employs TRBV11-2 and TRBJ2-5, with a possible D match to TRBD2 (6 bases). The germline V and J ends were trimmed by 9 bases and 7 bases, with 18 bases remaining between them. CDR3 size: 13 residues. The germline V gene encodes CDR1 SGHAT and CDR2 FQNNGV. This CDR3 is CASGVGGSGTQYF. CDR3 DNA: TGTGCCAGTGGGGTGGGGGGTAGCGGGACCCAGTACTTC. Full variable domain (rest looked up from reference TRBV11-2 and TRBJ2-5): EAGVAQSPRYKIIEKRQSVAFWCNPISGHATLYWYQQILGQGPKLLIQFQNNGVVDDSQLPKDRFSAERLKGVDSTLKIQPAKLEDSAVYLCASGVGGSGTQYFGPGTRLLVL.

The gene calls are TRBV18 and TRBJ1-6; D gene uncertain. This CDR3 region has 15 residues. Germline V CDR1 and CDR2: KGHSH, LQKENI. The germline V and J ends were trimmed by 5 bases and 7 bases, with 15 bases remaining between them. DNA for the CDR3: TGTGCCAGCTCAGAGACACGGGTACAAAATTCACCCCTCCACTTT. This encodes CASSETRVQNSPLHF.

In this sample, this clonotype turned up many times. The rearrangement links TRBV12-3 or TRBV12-4 to TRBJ2-1, with TRBD2 matching 7 bases. Trimming at V came to 5 bases and at J to 5 bases, leaving 12 bases not matched to a gene. This CDR3 has 16 residues. CDR3: CASSLSSGGVNNEQFF. The DNA for the CDR3 is TGTGCCAGCAGTCTATCGTCGGGGGGTGTTAACAATGAGCAGTTCTTC.

This clonotype turned up a few times. The rearrangement links TRBV20-1 to TRBJ2-1, with no clear D. There are 14 residues in the CDR3. CDR1 and CDR2 from the germline V gene are DFQATT and SNEGSKA (reference sequence). V was pared by 1 base and J by 0 bases, with 7 bases between. The CDR3 loop is CSARAADSYNEQFF. CDR3 coding DNA: TGCAGTGCTAGAGCGGCGGACTCCTACAATGAGCAGTTCTTC.

This clonotype was observed a few times. The chain has TRBV30 and TRBJ2-7; D gene unclear. Germline CDR1 reads GTSNPN; CDR2 reads SVGIG (reference sequence). There are 11 residues in the CDR3. Trimming took off 5 bases at V and 7 bases at J, with 12 bases between the two ends. The CDR3 region is CAWGTAREQYF. In nucleotides, the CDR3 is TGTGCCTGGGGAACGGCCAGGGAGCAGTACTTC.

This clonotype has a handful of counts. The CDR3 loop is CASSQDLKGPYNEQFF. CDR3 DNA: TGTGCCAGCAGCCAAGATCTGAAAGGTCCCTACAATGAGCAGTTCTTC. This sequence joins TRBV3-1 and TRBJ2-1; D unresolved. The CDR3 has 16 amino acids. Germline V CDR1 and CDR2: LGHDT, YNNKEL (reference sequence). Between the trimmed V and J ends, which lost 0 bases and 2 bases, there was a span of 11 bases.

In its sample, this clonotype was seen many times. This rearrangement joins TRBV20-1 to TRBJ1-2; no clear D gene. The length of the CDR3 is 12 residues. V lost 0 bases to trimming and J lost 8 bases, with 10 bases between them. Per the germline V gene, CDR1 is DFQATT and CDR2 is SNEGSKA (reference sequence). The CDR3 is CSARDTSVGYTF. The CDR3 DNA reads as TGCAGTGCTAGAGATACGAGCGTAGGCTACACCTTC.

This clonotype was seen a handful of times. V is TRBV6-2 or TRBV6-3 and J is TRBJ2-5; D unresolved. This CDR3 comprises 10 residues. The germline gives CDR1 MNHEY, CDR2 SVGEGT. Trimming took 2 bases from V and 6 from J, leaving 1 base between them. CDR3 sequence: CASSYQTQYF. The CDR3 region has the DNA TGTGCCAGCAGTTACCAGACCCAGTACTTC.

J is TRBJ1-4 and V is TRBV12-3 or TRBV12-4, with TRBD1 as a possible D gene (5 bases). V lost 5 bases to trimming and J lost 16 bases, with 17 bases between them. The CDR3 loop spans 12 amino acids. The CDR3 reads CASSLGDLPTFF. The CDR3 nucleotides read TGTGCCAGCAGTCTGGGGGACCTCCCCACGTTTTTT.

Only a few counts were recorded for this clonotype. The chain links TRBV9 to TRBJ2-7; 9 nucleotides match TRBD1. The trim removed 2 bases at V and 4 bases at J, leaving 4 bases unmatched. The CDR3 spans 14 residues. Per the germline V gene, CDR1 is SGDLS and CDR2 is YYNGEE. CDR3 DNA: TGTGCCAGCAGCGTCGGGACAGGGCCTTACGAGCAGTACTTC. Amino acid sequence: CASSVGTGPYEQYF.

The table lists this clonotype with many counts. The rearrangement joins TRBV20-1 to TRBJ2-5; the D gene is possibly TRBD1 (5 bases). V was pared by 4 bases and J by 5 bases, with 20 bases between. Germline V CDR1 and CDR2: DFQATT, SNEGSKA (reference sequence). The CDR3 loop spans 15 amino acids. The CDR3 loop reads CSAIRLLDSVETQYF. CDR3 in DNA: TGCAGTGCTATCCGACTTCTCGACAGTGTGGAGACCCAGTACTTC.

The sample holds a few counts of this clonotype. The chain uses TRBV12-3 or TRBV12-4 and TRBJ1-2; D call uncertain. The ends were cut back, 8 bases at V and 4 bases at J, with 8 bases in the middle. The length of the CDR3 is 11 residues. The CDR3 is CASGPSYGYTF. CDR3 coding DNA: TGTGCCAGCGGACCAAGCTATGGCTACACCTTC.

This rearrangement joins TRBV2 to TRBJ2-1; D is unclear. V was cut by 4 bases and J by 7 bases, with 8 bases left in between. Germline CDR1 is SNHLY and CDR2 is FYNNEI. The CDR3 consists of 12 residues. CDR3 sequence reads: CASSVTRNEQFF. The CDR3, as DNA: TGTGCCAGCAGTGTAACGAGGAATGAGCAGTTCTTC.

The chain combines TRBV5-8 with TRBJ2-7; D is unresolved. The V and J ends lost 2 bases and 3 bases respectively, with 12 bases between them. Germline V gene lookup returns CDR1 SGHTS and CDR2 YDEGEE. This CDR3 is built from 14 residues. The CDR3 loop is CASSFKGDLYEQYF. CDR3 nucleotides: TGTGCCAGCAGCTTTAAGGGCGACCTCTACGAGCAGTACTTC.

This clonotype has at least ten counts. J is TRBJ2-5 and V is TRBV28; D remains unclear. CDR3 length equals 16 residues. V lost 5 bases, J lost 1 base, and 17 bases lay in between. Looked up from germline, CDR1 is MDHEN and CDR2 is SYDVKM. CDR3 protein: CASSKPTAQVQETQYF. In nucleotides, the CDR3 is TGTGCCAGCAGTAAACCGACTGCTCAGGTCCAAGAGACCCAGTACTTC.